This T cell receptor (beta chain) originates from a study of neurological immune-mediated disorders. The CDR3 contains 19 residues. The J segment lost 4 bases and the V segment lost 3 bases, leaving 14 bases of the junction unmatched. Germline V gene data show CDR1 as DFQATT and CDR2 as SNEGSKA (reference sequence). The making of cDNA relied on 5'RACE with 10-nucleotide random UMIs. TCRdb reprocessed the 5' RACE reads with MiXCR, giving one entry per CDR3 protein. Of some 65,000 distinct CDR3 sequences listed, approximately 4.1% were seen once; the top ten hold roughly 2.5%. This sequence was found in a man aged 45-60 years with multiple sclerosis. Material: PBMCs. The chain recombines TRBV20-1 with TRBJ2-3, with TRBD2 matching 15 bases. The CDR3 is CSASWTSGGDVAVPDTQYF. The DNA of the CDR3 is TGCAGTGCTAGTTGGACTAGCGGGGGGGATGTTGCGGTCCCAGATACGCAGTATTTT.